This note documents a single T cell receptor (beta chain) sequence. The sample is drawn from a study of cytomegalovirus exposure and HLA in healthy donors. In the PCR, 60 Vbeta and 13 Jbeta primers were used. Measured with immunoSEQ multiplex PCR; TCRdb has only the in-frame clones, and not every one. The sample has 100,000 to 150,000 clones, less than 85% seen once. The origin of this receptor is a male donor in good health and CMV-seronegative. Sequenced: PBMCs.

The CDR3 region is CASSLGQGQNNEQFF. The CDR3, as DNA: TGTGCCAGCAGCTTGGGACAGGGGCAAAACAATGAGCAGTTCTTC. The J gene is TRBJ2-1, the V gene TRBV11-2; 10 bases fit TRBD1. Germline CDR1 is SGHAT and CDR2 is FQNNGV. The CDR3 sequence is 15 residues long. With V trimmed by 3 bases and J by 5 bases, 4 bases remained unmatched.